The 21 T cell receptor beta chains listed next were all sequenced from one sample in a study of OX40 agonist ivuxolimab in advanced cancers. Assay: immunoSEQ multiplex PCR; the TCRdb copy retains only in-frame clones and omits some. The table lists around 67,000 clones, approximately 80% of them singletons. The material was CD4+ or CD8+ T cells sorted from blood, obtained in a trial of the OX40 agonist ivuxolimab. Receptors were obtained from an adult with an advanced solid tumor such as melanoma, head and neck, liver or kidney cancer.

In this sample, this clone turned up a few times. The V and J genes are TRBV6-6 and TRBJ2-2; D is possibly TRBD2 (5 bases). The length of the CDR3 is 14 residues. Germline V lookup: CDR1 MNHNY, CDR2 SVGAGI (reference sequence). Trimming removed 5 bases from V and 4 bases from J, with 11 bases in between. The CDR3 loop reads CASSSTRGTGELFF. For the CDR3, the DNA is TGTGCCAGCAGTAGCACTAGAGGCACCGGGGAGCTGTTTTTT.

The rearrangement links TRBV9 to TRBJ2-3, with a possible D match to TRBD2 (5 bases). The ends were cut back, 4 bases at V and 4 bases at J, with 13 bases in the middle. The CDR3 has 14 residues. Looked up from germline, CDR1 is SGDLS and CDR2 is YYNGEE. The CDR3 sequence is CASSPGLSPDTQYF. The CDR3 DNA sequence: TGTGCCAGCAGCCCCGGACTCAGTCCAGATACGCAGTATTTT.

The chain couples TRBV27 to TRBJ2-2; 9 nucleotides align to TRBD1. Germline-derived CDR1 and CDR2 are MNHEY and SMNVEV (reference sequence). J gave up 9 bases and V 5 bases, and 10 bases lay outside the gene matches. The CDR3 runs to 15 residues. In nucleotides, the CDR3 is TGTGCCAGCAGTCCTGGGACAGGGAGGGGCAGGGAGCTGTTTTTT. It yields the protein CASSPGTGRGRELFF.

This chain joins TRBV6-1 and TRBJ1-2; D perhaps matches TRBD1 (5 bases). V was shortened by 1 base and J by 4 bases, with 10 bases between the two germline ends. Germline lookup yields CDR1 MNHNS and CDR2 SASEGT. The length of the CDR3 is 14 residues. CDR3 region: CASSEVGGTYGYTF. DNA of the CDR3: TGTGCCAGCAGTGAAGTGGGAGGGACCTATGGCTACACCTTC.

The V call is TRBV7-9, the J call TRBJ2-7, with D unresolved. Per germline, CDR1 SEHNR and CDR2 FQNEAQ (reference sequence). V was cut by 4 bases and J by 3 bases, with 10 bases left in between. The CDR3 has 13 residues. The CDR3 DNA reads as TGTGCCAGCAGCTCGAAGTGGGGCTACGAGCAGTACTTC. Translation: CASSSKWGYEQYF.

This sequence joins TRBV19 and TRBJ2-1; maybe TRBD2 (6 bases). The CDR3 length is 15 residues. Germline CDR1 is LNHDA and CDR2 is SQIVND (reference sequence). Trimming took off 6 bases at V and 7 bases at J, with 19 bases between the two ends. In nucleotides, the CDR3 is TGTGCCAGTAGGTCGCGTCGGGAGATACAGAATGAGCAGTTCTTC. Protein sequence: CASRSRREIQNEQFF.

This clone was detected only once. The chain uses TRBV30 and TRBJ2-5, with 11 bases lining up with TRBD2. With the DNA end fitting TRBJ2-7 better, the J assignment may be wrong. This CDR3 spans 14 amino acids. Germline CDR1 reads GTSNPN; CDR2 reads SVGIG (reference sequence). For the CDR3, the DNA is TGTGCCTGGAGCATAGCGGGAGGGCCCCACGAGCAGTACTTC. It specifies CAWSIAGGPHEQYF.

V and J are TRBV5-4 and TRBJ1-3; the match to TRBD1 covers 12 bases. V lost 4 bases, J lost 6 bases, and 11 bases stayed unmatched. Germline CDR1 SGHNT, CDR2 YYREEE (reference sequence). The CDR3 contains 17 residues. CDR3 DNA: TGTGCCAGCAGCCCCGCTCCCGGGACAGGGGGCGCAAACACCATATATTTT. It specifies CASSPAPGTGGANTIYF. The full variable domain, in which reference TRBV5-4 and TRBJ1-3 provide the parts outside the CDR3, is ETGVTQSPTHLIKTRGQQVTLRCSSQSGHNTVSWYQQALGQGPQFIFQYYREEENGRGNFPPRFSGLQFPNYSSELNVNALELDDSALYLCASSPAPGTGGANTIYFGEGSWLTVV.

This clone was found a few times. The V call is TRBV19, the J call TRBJ1-5; perhaps TRBD1 as D (5 bases). CDR3 length: 14 residues. The V end was cut by 2 bases, the J end by 4 bases, with 9 bases between. Germline values: CDR1 LNHDA, CDR2 SQIVND (reference sequence). CDR3 protein: CASSISGTNQPQHF. The CDR3 region has the DNA TGTGCCAGTAGTATATCCGGGACTAATCAGCCCCAGCATTTT. Full variable domain (remainder filled in from reference TRBV19 and TRBJ1-5): DGGITQSPKYLFRKEGQNVTLSCEQNLNHDAMYWYRQDPGQGLRLIYYSQIVNDFQKGDIAEGYSVSREKKESFPLTVTSAQKNPTAFYLCASSISGTNQPQHFGDGTRLSIL.

The chain is built from TRBV2 and TRBJ2-2, with 7 positions matching TRBD1. The CDR3 consists of 14 residues. Trimming took 6 bases from V and 1 from J; bases not matched to a gene: 2. CDR1 is SNHLY and CDR2 is FYNNEI in the germline V gene. The CDR3 here is CASRRTGNTGELFF. The CDR3 DNA follows: TGTGCCAGCAGGAGGACAGGGAACACCGGGGAGCTGTTTTTT.

The CDR3 loop is CASSIGGITDTQYF. The DNA of the CDR3 is TGTGCCAGTAGTATCGGAGGGATCACAGATACGCAGTATTTT. The chain employs TRBV19 and TRBJ2-3, with D tentatively TRBD2 (6 bases). Trimming left V 3 bases short and J 2 bases short, with 9 bases between. Per germline, CDR1 LNHDA and CDR2 SQIVND (reference sequence). The CDR3 loop spans 14 amino acids.

This chain joins TRBV7-9 and TRBJ1-3; D may be TRBD1 (6 bases). CDR1 is SEHNR, CDR2 FQNEAQ, per germline (reference sequence). V was clipped by 5 bases and J by 2 bases, with 13 bases between them. The CDR3 consists of 15 residues. The CDR3 is CASSPLGGPGNTIYF. The CDR3, as DNA: TGTGCCAGCAGCCCGCTTGGGGGCCCTGGAAACACCATATATTTT.

This chain links TRBV10-3 with TRBJ1-3, with a weak D call TRBD1 (6 bases). Germline V gene lookup returns CDR1 ENHRY and CDR2 SYGVKD. Between the trimmed V and J ends, which lost 4 bases and 0 bases, there was a span of 7 bases. The CDR3 length is 14 residues. DNA for the CDR3: TGTGCCATCAGTGGGGGGCTCTCTGGAAACACCATATATTTT. Residues: CAISGGLSGNTIYF.

The chain recombines TRBV7-2 with TRBJ2-5, with a possible D match to TRBD2 (6 bases). Germline values: CDR1 SGHTA, CDR2 FQGNSA. V was trimmed by 8 bases and J by 3 bases, leaving 13 bases between them. CDR3 length: 13 residues. Here the CDR3 DNA reads TGTGCCAGCGGGGGGAGGATAGAAGAGACCCAGTACTTC. This encodes CASGGRIEETQYF.

The rearrangement uses TRBV5-4 and TRBJ2-5; 12 nucleotides align to TRBD1. The CDR3 has 16 amino acids. V was clipped by 4 bases and J by 3 bases; unmatched bases: 7. CDR1 is SGHNT and CDR2 is YYREEE in the germline V gene (reference sequence). CDR3 residues: CASSVGQGAPEETQYF. DNA for the CDR3: TGTGCCAGCAGCGTGGGACAGGGGGCGCCCGAAGAGACCCAGTACTTC.

This chain uses TRBV10-2 with TRBJ1-5; D might be TRBD1 (6 bases). From germline, CDR1 is WSHSY and CDR2 SAAADI. The CDR3 length is 14 residues. The germline V and J ends were trimmed by 3 bases and 3 bases, with 9 bases remaining between them. The CDR3, as DNA: TGCGCCAGCAGTGATAGGACAGTCAATCAGCCCCAGCATTTT. Translating it yields CASSDRTVNQPQHF.

The genes are TRBV5-1 and TRBJ2-3, with TRBD2 matching over 10 bases. Germline V gene sequence: CDR1 SGHRS, CDR2 YFSETQ. The length of the CDR3 is 18 residues. The V segment lost 0 bases and the J segment 6 bases; nucleotides outside the gene matches: 13. The CDR3 DNA reads TGCGCCAGCAGCTTGGCCGGGACTAGCGCCTTAACAGGGGATACGCAGTATTTT. This codes for CASSLAGTSALTGDTQYF.

About this clone: Other DNA sequences in this specimen translate into the identical CDR3. The gene calls are TRBV18 and TRBJ2-3; no reliable D call. From germline, CDR1 is KGHSH and CDR2 LQKENI. Trimming took 1 base from V and 6 from J, leaving 11 bases between them. There are 14 residues in the CDR3. The CDR3 spells CASSPQGPPDTQYF. The DNA for the CDR3 is TGTGCCAGCTCACCACAGGGCCCCCCCGATACGCAGTATTTT.

As concerns this clone: This likely comes from a read error, as the CDR3 has no conserved phenylalanine or tryptophan at its end. CDR3 loop: CASSPQGNSNQPQHL. The CDR3 bases are TGTGCCAGCAGTCCCCAAGGCAATAGCAATCAGCCCCAGCATCTT. The V and J genes are TRBV6-6 and TRBJ1-5; D unresolved. Germline assignment: CDR1 MNHNY and CDR2 SVGAGI (reference sequence). The CDR3 spans 15 residues. Trimming cost V 5 bases and J 0 bases, with 11 bases left between them.

The V and J genes are TRBV19 and TRBJ2-1, with TRBD2 matching 9 bases. This CDR3 is 15 amino acids long. Germline trimming cut 3 bases from V and 7 bases from J; bases unmatched to any gene: 7. CDR1 LNHDA and CDR2 SQIVND come from the germline V gene (reference sequence). As DNA, the CDR3 is TGTGCCAGTAGTATGGGGCTAGCGGGAAGGAATGAGCAGTTCTTC. It is translated as CASSMGLAGRNEQFF.

The chain is built from TRBV6-5 and TRBJ1-1; TRBD1 matches 8 bases. The germline gives CDR1 MNHEY, CDR2 SVGAGI. J was trimmed by 7 bases and V by 5 bases; bases with no gene match: 9. This CDR3 has 14 amino acids. CDR3 amino acids: CASSNGQGWLEAFF. CDR3 DNA sequence: TGTGCCAGCAGTAATGGACAGGGCTGGCTTGAAGCTTTCTTT.